This entry lists 32 T cell receptor beta chains sequenced from one sample in a study of shared clonotypes between healthy human individuals. Profiled with immunoSEQ multiplex PCR; TCRdb holds only in-frame clones, not every one. Among some 690,000 clones, around 90% were seen once, and the ten largest hold about 34%. Material: memory CD8+ T cells from PBMCs. Subset described: CD45RO+ cells pooled with CCR7-negative TemRA cells. Receptor source: a man between 18 and 29 years old in good health. Some clones in this sample may be carry-over from other donors' samples.

This clone was detected once. V usage is TRBV7-4 and J usage is TRBJ1-5, with no clear D. The V and J ends lost 1 base and 5 bases respectively, with 9 bases between them. The CDR3 is 14 amino acids. Germline loops: CDR1 SGHVT, CDR2 SQSDAQ. The CDR3 loop reads CASSLVPGDQPQHF. The CDR3 DNA follows: TGTGCCAGCAGCTTAGTTCCCGGCGATCAGCCCCAGCATTTT.

The chain employs TRBV9 and TRBJ2-1; D perhaps matches TRBD2 (5 bases). The CDR3 is 16 amino acids. V lost 0 bases and J 5 bases, leaving 15 bases between the germline ends. Germline V gene sequence: CDR1 SGDLS, CDR2 YYNGEE. The chain's CDR3 is CASSVGLGDSHNEQFF. In DNA, the CDR3 is TGTGCCAGCAGCGTAGGTCTGGGAGATTCTCACAATGAGCAGTTCTTC.

The chain uses TRBV28 and TRBJ2-7; 7 bases are shared with TRBD2. The ends lost 6 bases at V and 2 bases at J; junction bases unmatched: 10. This CDR3 contains 15 residues. The V gene's germline CDR1 is MDHEN and CDR2 SYDVKM. The CDR3 DNA is TGTGCCAGCAGCCCGGGGGGTAGTCCAACCTACGAGCAGTACTTC. Its protein is CASSPGGSPTYEQYF. The full variable domain, completed using reference TRBV28 and TRBJ2-7, is DVKVTQSSRYLVKRTGEKVFLECVQDMDHENMFWYRQDPGLGLRLIYFSYDVKMKEKGDIPEGYSVSREKKERFSLILESASTNQTSMYLCASSPGGSPTYEQYFGPGTRLTVT.

The chain joins TRBV6-1 to TRBJ2-3; D is unresolved. Germline V CDR1 and CDR2: MNHNS, SASEGT. Trimming removed 3 bases from V and 2 bases from J, with 6 bases in between. CDR3 length equals 13 residues. CDR3 protein: CASSESHTDTQYF. The CDR3 bases are TGTGCCAGCAGTGAGTCACACACAGATACGCAGTATTTT.

This rearrangement joins TRBV5-1 to TRBJ2-6; either TRBD1 or TRBD2 may supply D (6 bases each). V lost 7 bases to trimming and J lost 0 bases, with 26 bases between them. Germline V gene lookup returns CDR1 SGHRS and CDR2 YFSETQ. The CDR3 is 20 residues long. The chain's CDR3 is CASLSRPGGEIYSGANVLTF. The CDR3 nucleotides read TGCGCCAGCCTTAGCCGGCCCGGGGGCGAAATATACTCTGGGGCCAACGTCCTGACTTTC.

V gene TRBV5-5 combines with J gene TRBJ2-3; 9 nucleotides line up with TRBD2. In germline, CDR1 is SGHKS, CDR2 YYEKEE (reference sequence). V trimming: 0 bases; J trimming: 2 bases; junction bases outside the gene matches: 7. The CDR3 runs 17 residues. The DNA for the CDR3 is TGTGCCAGCAGCTTGGAGGAGGGGACTAGCCTCACAGATACGCAGTATTTT. It yields the protein CASSLEEGTSLTDTQYF.

The chain couples TRBV29-1 to TRBJ2-5; tentatively, D is TRBD2 (5 bases). This CDR3 region has 11 residues. Trimming removed 5 bases from V and 7 bases from J, with 11 bases in between. Germline lookup yields CDR1 SQVTM and CDR2 ANQGSEA. Here the CDR3 reads CSVRLAGTQYF. DNA of the CDR3: TGCAGCGTTCGTCTAGCAGGGACCCAGTACTTC.

Notes on this clone: A read error may account for a junction end that differs from germline. This rearrangement joins TRBV5-6 to TRBJ2-7; 10 bases map to TRBD1. CDR1 and CDR2 from the germline V gene are SGHDT and YYEEEE. This CDR3 region has 14 residues. CDR3 bases: TGTGCCAGCACTTGGGGCTTCACCGGGACAGGGGTAGACTTC. It translates to CASTWGFTGTGVDF.

The rearrangement links TRBV7-2 to TRBJ2-3; TRBD2 aligns across 11 bases. This CDR3 is built from 18 residues. V lost 4 bases and J lost 0; bases outside the gene matches: 9. Looked up from germline, CDR1 is SGHTA and CDR2 is FQGNSA. The CDR3 DNA is TGTGCCAGCAGCTACCTGCTAGCGGGGGGAGGAAGCACAGATACGCAGTATTTT. Translated, it gives CASSYLLAGGGSTDTQYF.

This clone was recorded once. This chain joins TRBV4-1 and TRBJ1-5; possibly TRBD1 for D (6 bases). CDR1 and CDR2 (germline): MGHRA, YSYEKL. V lost 0 bases, J lost 7 bases, and 22 bases lay in between. The CDR3 sequence is 18 residues long. The CDR3 protein is CASSQDASEGGLDQPQHF. The CDR3 DNA reads TGCGCCAGCAGCCAAGACGCCTCGGAAGGGGGGTTAGACCAGCCCCAGCATTTT.

The V gene is TRBV7-7, the J gene TRBJ2-2; 12 bases fit TRBD1. The germline CDR1 and CDR2 sequences are SSHAT and FNYEAQ (reference sequence). Losses at the gene ends were 6 bases for V and 2 bases for J; bases not matched to a gene: 4. The CDR3 covers 16 residues. DNA for the CDR3: TGTGCCAGCAGACCGGGACAGGGGGCAAACACCGGGGAGCTGTTTTTT. Translating it yields CASRPGQGANTGELFF.

This chain uses TRBV13 with TRBJ1-2; tentatively, D is TRBD1 (5 bases). This CDR3 spans 14 amino acids. CDR1 is PRHDT and CDR2 is FYEKMQ in the germline V gene (reference sequence). Trimming cost V 7 bases and J 4 bases, with 16 bases left between them. In DNA, the CDR3 is TGTGCCAGCACGATGGGAAAAGGGGCCTATGGCTACACCTTC. Encoded protein: CASTMGKGAYGYTF.

The rearrangement uses TRBV25-1 and TRBJ2-4; 7 bases fit TRBD1. The V gene's germline CDR1 is MGHDK and CDR2 SYGVNS. V lost 4 bases to trimming and J lost 1 base; unmatched junction nucleotides: 7. The CDR3 consists of 16 residues. The CDR3 region has the DNA TGTGCCAGCAGTGTAAGAGGGGGCAAGGCCAAAAACATTCAGTACTTC. Translation gives CASSVRGGKAKNIQYF.

As for this clone: A junction end diverges from the germline sequence, so it may reflect a read error. The chain uses TRBV6-5 and TRBJ2-5; D tentatively reads TRBD1 or TRBD2 (5 bases each). The germline gives CDR1 MNHEY, CDR2 SVGAGI. This CDR3 comprises 11 residues. The CDR3 spells CASSAERGVDF. Here the CDR3 DNA reads TGTGCCAGCAGTGCGGAAAGAGGGGTGGACTTC.

The chain carries TRBV2 and TRBJ1-1, with TRBD1 as a possible D gene (6 bases). V lost 2 bases and J 5 bases, leaving 15 bases between the germline ends. CDR1 and CDR2 from the germline V gene are SNHLY and FYNNEI. The CDR3 extends over 15 amino acids. CDR3 residues: CASSEWREGGTEAFF. The CDR3 DNA follows: TGTGCCAGCAGTGAATGGAGGGAAGGGGGAACTGAAGCTTTCTTT.

The rearrangement joins TRBV7-9 to TRBJ1-1; D uncertain. The V end lost 5 bases, the J end lost 3 bases, and 7 bases lay between the germline ends. The CDR3 covers 12 residues. The germline V gene encodes CDR1 SEHNR and CDR2 FQNEAQ (reference sequence). In nucleotides, the CDR3 is TGTGCCAGCAGCCTCACCGACACTGAAGCTTTCTTT. Amino acid sequence: CASSLTDTEAFF.

There are many counts of this clone. The chain uses TRBV27 and TRBJ2-3; TRBD2 aligns across 12 bases. V dropped 2 bases and J dropped 4; count of bases not matched to a gene: 4. This CDR3 comprises 16 residues. CDR1 and CDR2 (germline): MNHEY, SMNVEV (reference sequence). The CDR3 protein is CASSLQASGRADTQYF. The DNA for the CDR3 is TGTGCCAGCAGTTTACAGGCTAGCGGGAGGGCAGATACGCAGTATTTT.

The chain employs TRBV5-4 and TRBJ2-7; 7 nucleotides agree with TRBD1. V shed 3 bases and J 0 bases; nucleotides not matched to a gene: 3. This CDR3 is 14 amino acids long. Germline V gene lookup returns CDR1 SGHNT and CDR2 YYREEE (reference sequence). For the CDR3, the DNA is TGTGCCAGCAGCTCAGACAGGGCCTCCTACGAGCAGTACTTC. It is translated as CASSSDRASYEQYF.

The chain is built from TRBV4-1 and TRBJ2-1; 8 bases match TRBD2. The CDR3 has 14 amino acids. Trimming cost V 4 bases and J 7 bases; bases outside gene matches: 6. Germline assignment: CDR1 MGHRA and CDR2 YSYEKL. Here the CDR3 reads CASSRPGTSNEQFF. The DNA for the CDR3 is TGCGCCAGCAGCCGACCCGGGACTAGTAATGAGCAGTTCTTC.

The chain joins TRBV9 to TRBJ1-2; 9 bases map to TRBD1. Unmatched junction bases numbered 2, after V lost 3 bases and J lost 2 bases. Germline V gene sequence: CDR1 SGDLS, CDR2 YYNGEE. The CDR3 is 14 amino acids. The CDR3 nucleotides read TGTGCCAGCAGCGGCGACAGGGGGAACTATGGCTACACCTTC. Protein sequence: CASSGDRGNYGYTF.

The chain is built from TRBV7-3 and TRBJ2-5; D possibly corresponds to TRBD1 (6 bases). Per the germline V gene, CDR1 is SGHTA and CDR2 is FQGTGA. The CDR3 has 14 amino acids. The germline V and J ends were trimmed by 4 bases and 9 bases, with 18 bases remaining between them. The CDR3 DNA reads as TGTGCCAGCAGCTCAAACGCCGGGACAACTGCCCAGTACTTC. This gives the protein CASSSNAGTTAQYF.

This chain uses TRBV5-1 with TRBJ1-1, with D possibly matching TRBD1 (6 bases). V was trimmed by 4 bases and J by 6 bases, leaving 16 bases between them. Per germline, CDR1 SGHRS and CDR2 YFSETQ. This CDR3 has 14 amino acids. The CDR3: CASSPALGGAEAFF. DNA of the CDR3: TGCGCCAGCAGCCCGGCCCTCGGGGGCGCTGAAGCTTTCTTT.

V and J are TRBV4-2 and TRBJ2-7; D is undetermined. This CDR3 spans 13 amino acids. Germline V gives CDR1 LGHNA, CDR2 YNFKEQ. Trimming removed 0 bases at V and 2 bases at J, with 5 bases between. The CDR3 sequence is CASSQDQAYEQYF. CDR3 DNA: TGTGCCAGCAGCCAAGACCAGGCCTACGAGCAGTACTTC.

V usage is TRBV7-9 and J usage is TRBJ2-7; no definite D call. Germline CDR1 reads SEHNR; CDR2 reads FQNEAQ (reference sequence). Deletions cut 6 bases from V and 6 bases from J, with 12 bases between. This CDR3 has 12 residues. DNA of the CDR3: TGTGCCAGCAGTCCAGACAATCGCGAGCAGTACTTC. It is translated as CASSPDNREQYF.

The chain couples TRBV27 to TRBJ2-5; D ambiguous. Trimming cost V 3 bases and J 3 bases, with 8 bases left between them. This CDR3 region has 13 residues. Germline CDR1 is MNHEY and CDR2 is SMNVEV (reference sequence). In DNA, the CDR3 is TGTGCCAGCAGTTTTTCGGTGGAAGAGACCCAGTACTTC. Its protein is CASSFSVEETQYF.

The chain uses TRBV27 and TRBJ2-1, with TRBD2 matching over 7 bases. Germline values: CDR1 MNHEY, CDR2 SMNVEV (reference sequence). This CDR3 is built from 15 residues. Unmatched junction bases numbered 2, after V lost 0 bases and J lost 3 bases. The CDR3, as DNA: TGTGCCAGCAGTTTATCTAGCGGGTTCTACAATGAGCAGTTCTTC. Translation gives CASSLSSGFYNEQFF.

J is TRBJ2-7 and V is TRBV27; D possibly uses TRBD1 or TRBD2 (5 bases each). CDR3 length: 12 amino acids. V lost 5 bases and J lost 6, with 11 bases in between. The germline CDR1 and CDR2 sequences are MNHEY and SMNVEV (reference sequence). CDR3 protein: CASSAGAVEQYF. CDR3 DNA sequence: TGTGCCAGCAGTGCCGGGGCGGTCGAGCAGTACTTC.

This chain links TRBV10-2 with TRBJ2-7, with 7 positions matching TRBD1. The junction had 14 bases not matched to a gene; V was cut back by 6 bases and J by 3 bases. Germline CDR1 reads WSHSY; CDR2 reads SAAADI. The CDR3 has 16 amino acids. The CDR3 spells CASRPRTGSGNYEQYF. The CDR3, as DNA: TGCGCCAGCAGGCCCCGGACAGGATCGGGAAACTACGAGCAGTACTTC.

The chain joins TRBV4-2 to TRBJ2-7; D is unclear. Trimming pared 1 base from V and 7 bases from J, leaving 11 bases between. Germline loops: CDR1 LGHNA, CDR2 YNFKEQ. This CDR3 has 13 residues. The CDR3 DNA is TGTGCCAGCAGCCAAGCCGACCTCCCGGAGCAGTACTTC. This codes for CASSQADLPEQYF.

V is TRBV30 and J is TRBJ1-2; D remains ambiguous. Looked up from germline, CDR1 is GTSNPN and CDR2 is SVGIG (reference sequence). V lost 3 bases and J 3 bases, leaving 14 bases between the germline ends. The CDR3 runs to 14 residues. The CDR3 is CAWSDILWDYGYTF. CDR3 DNA sequence: TGTGCCTGGAGCGATATATTGTGGGACTATGGCTACACCTTC.

The chain links TRBV7-9 to TRBJ2-3; D remains ambiguous. The CDR3 is 15 residues long. Germline V lookup: CDR1 SEHNR, CDR2 FQNEAQ (reference sequence). V lost 7 bases, J lost 0 bases, and 14 bases lay in between. The CDR3 sequence: CASTPPGVSTDTQYF. The CDR3 region has the DNA TGTGCCAGCACCCCCCCAGGCGTTAGCACAGATACGCAGTATTTT.

The chain recombines TRBV6-1 with TRBJ2-7; the match to TRBD2 covers 7 bases. This CDR3 has 16 amino acids. The germline CDR1 and CDR2 sequences are MNHNS and SASEGT. With V trimmed by 6 bases and J by 0 bases, 11 bases remained unmatched. CDR3 region: CASSERGGTTSYEQYF. CDR3 sequence (DNA): TGTGCCAGCAGCGAACGCGGGGGAACAACCTCCTACGAGCAGTACTTC.